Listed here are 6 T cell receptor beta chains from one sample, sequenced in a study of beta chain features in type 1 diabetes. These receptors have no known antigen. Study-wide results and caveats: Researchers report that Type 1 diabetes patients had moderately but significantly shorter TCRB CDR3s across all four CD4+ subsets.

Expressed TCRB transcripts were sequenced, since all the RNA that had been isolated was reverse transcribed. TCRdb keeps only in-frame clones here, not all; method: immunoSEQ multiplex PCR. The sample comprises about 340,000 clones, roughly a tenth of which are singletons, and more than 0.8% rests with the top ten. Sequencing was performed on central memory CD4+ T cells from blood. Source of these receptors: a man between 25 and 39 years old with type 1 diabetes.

CDR3 coding DNA: TGCAGCGTGAGGTCCGGGGATCAGCCCCAGCATTTT. It translates to CSVRSGDQPQHF. V is TRBV29-1 and J is TRBJ1-5; D not certain. Deletions cut 6 bases from V and 5 bases from J, with 11 bases between. Germline CDR1 and CDR2: SQVTM and ANQGSEA. The CDR3 is 12 residues long.

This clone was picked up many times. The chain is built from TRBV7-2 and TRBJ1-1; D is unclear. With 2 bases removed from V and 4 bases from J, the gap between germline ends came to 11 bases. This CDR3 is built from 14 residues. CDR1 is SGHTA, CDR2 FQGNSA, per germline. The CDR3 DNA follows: TGTGCCAGCAGCTTATCAAAGGGCGTCACTGAAGCTTTCTTT. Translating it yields CASSLSKGVTEAFF.

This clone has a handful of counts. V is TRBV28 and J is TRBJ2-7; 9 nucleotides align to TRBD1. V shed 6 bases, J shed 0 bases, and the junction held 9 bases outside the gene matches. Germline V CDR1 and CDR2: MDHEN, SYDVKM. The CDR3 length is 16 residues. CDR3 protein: CASRPSGTGSSYEQYF. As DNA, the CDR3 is TGTGCCAGCAGACCCTCGGGGACAGGGAGCTCCTACGAGCAGTACTTC.

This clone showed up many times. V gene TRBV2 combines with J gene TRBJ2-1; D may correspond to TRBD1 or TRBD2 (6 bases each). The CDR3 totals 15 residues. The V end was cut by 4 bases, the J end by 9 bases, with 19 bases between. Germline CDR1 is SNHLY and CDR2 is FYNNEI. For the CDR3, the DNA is TGTGCCAGCAGTGCCCTTAGGGGACTGGACAGTGAGCAGTTCTTC. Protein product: CASSALRGLDSEQFF.

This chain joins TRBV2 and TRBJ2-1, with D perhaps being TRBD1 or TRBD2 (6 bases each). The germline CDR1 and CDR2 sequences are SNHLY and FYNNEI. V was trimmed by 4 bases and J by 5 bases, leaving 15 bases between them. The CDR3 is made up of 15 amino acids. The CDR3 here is CASSVLWGDNNEQFF. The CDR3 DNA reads TGTGCCAGCAGTGTTTTGTGGGGGGACAACAATGAGCAGTTCTTC. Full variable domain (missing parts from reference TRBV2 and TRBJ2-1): EPEVTQTPSHQVTQMGQEVILRCVPISNHLYFYWYRQILGQKVEFLVSFYNNEISEKSEIFDDQFSVERPDGSNFTLKIRSTKLEDSAMYFCASSVLWGDNNEQFFGPGTRLTVL.

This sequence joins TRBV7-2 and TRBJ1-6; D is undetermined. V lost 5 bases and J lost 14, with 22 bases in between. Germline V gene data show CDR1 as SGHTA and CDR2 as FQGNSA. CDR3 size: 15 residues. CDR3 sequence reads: CASSPTAVGLRALHF. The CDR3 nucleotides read TGTGCCAGCAGCCCGACGGCGGTCGGATTGAGGGCCCTCCACTTT.